Listed here are 21 T cell receptor beta chains from one sample, sequenced in a study of cytomegalovirus exposure and HLA in healthy donors listed by TCRdb under 2017. To prepare the library, the immunoSEQ multiplex PCR assay was applied. For the multiplex PCR, a mixture combining 60 forward primers for TCR Vbeta segments and 13 reverse primers for TCR Jbeta segments was used. TCRdb retrieved this table from immuneACCESS and kept in-frame rearrangements only. Not all clones are present; in checked studies, unresolved V genes account for under half, and no reason is known for the remainder. A total of over 250,000 clones appear in this sample, 86% of them only once. Almost 4% of the sample lies in the top ten. Material: PBMCs. Every receptor here comes from a middle-aged man in good health and CMV-seropositive.

The chain has TRBV19 and TRBJ2-7; 11 bases align to TRBD2. Trimming removed 4 bases from V and 3 bases from J; junction bases left unmatched: 5. Germline V gene lookup returns CDR1 LNHDA and CDR2 SQIVND (reference sequence). The CDR3 is 15 amino acids. The DNA for the CDR3 is TGTGCCAGTAGTACAGGGACTAGCGGACACTACGAGCAGTACTTC. It specifies CASSTGTSGHYEQYF.

The chain is built from TRBV28 and TRBJ2-5; TRBD1 is a possible D gene (5 bases). CDR1 is MDHEN and CDR2 is SYDVKM in the germline V gene. Trimming removed 4 bases from V and 2 bases from J, with 20 bases in between. The CDR3 runs 17 residues. The CDR3 region has the DNA TGTGCCAGCAGTTCGGCAACCCCCAGGGCTCTACAAGAGACCCAGTACTTC. Its translation: CASSSATPRALQETQYF.

This clone was seen just once. This chain links TRBV11-3 with TRBJ2-5; tentatively, D is TRBD2 (6 bases). Looked up from germline, CDR1 is SGHNT and CDR2 is YENEEA. This CDR3 has 14 residues. Trimming cost V 5 bases and J 0 bases, with 10 bases left between them. CDR3 sequence (DNA): TGTGCCAGCAGCCTGTGGGGGGACCAAGAGACCCAGTACTTC. This encodes CASSLWGDQETQYF.

This clone was seen only a few times. The V and J genes are TRBV5-4 and TRBJ1-1, with no clear D. Between the trimmed V and J ends, which lost 2 bases and 5 bases, there was a span of 13 bases. The CDR3 covers 14 residues. Germline V gives CDR1 SGHNT, CDR2 YYREEE (reference sequence). The CDR3 is CASSLSPPRTEAFF. In DNA, the CDR3 is TGTGCCAGCAGCTTATCACCTCCCCGGACTGAAGCTTTCTTT.

V gene TRBV7-2 combines with J gene TRBJ1-5; 7 bases fit TRBD1. From germline, CDR1 is SGHTA and CDR2 FQGNSA. Germline trimming cut 2 bases from V and 1 base from J; bases unmatched to any gene: 5. This CDR3 contains 16 residues. The CDR3 bases are TGTGCCAGCAGCTTATCAGGGGGGTTGAGCAATCAGCCCCAGCATTTT. This codes for CASSLSGGLSNQPQHF.

This clone was picked up one time. V usage is TRBV6-5 and J usage is TRBJ1-2; 9 bases align to TRBD1. Germline-derived CDR1 and CDR2 are MNHEY and SVGAGI. After removal of 4 bases from V and 4 bases from J, the junction contained 7 bases not matched to a gene. The CDR3 spans 15 residues. The CDR3 nucleotides are TGTGCCAGCAGTTCACAGGGGGCAGGGCCCTATGGCTACACCTTC. Protein: CASSSQGAGPYGYTF.

Of note for this clone: The identical CDR3 is also encoded by other nucleotide sequences in the sample. The V gene is TRBV4-3, the J gene TRBJ2-7; 7 bases agree with TRBD2. CDR1 is LGHNA, CDR2 YSLEER, per germline. Germline trimming cut 0 bases from V and 3 bases from J; bases unmatched to any gene: 5. The length of the CDR3 is 15 residues. CDR3 amino acids: CASSQDRGGSYEQYF. The CDR3 DNA follows: TGCGCCAGCAGCCAAGATAGAGGCGGGAGCTACGAGCAGTACTTC.

This clone was counted only a few times. The chain couples TRBV28 to TRBJ2-3; 14 bases fit TRBD2. The germline CDR1 and CDR2 sequences are MDHEN and SYDVKM. This CDR3 region has 16 residues. The ends lost 10 bases at V and 3 bases at J; junction bases unmatched: 9. In nucleotides, the CDR3 is TGTGCCACTAGATCCGGACTAGCGGGAGGTACAGATACGCAGTATTTT. Translation gives CATRSGLAGGTDTQYF.

This chain uses TRBV5-1 with TRBJ2-6; a possible D gene is TRBD1 (6 bases). CDR3 length: 17 residues. Germline V CDR1 and CDR2: SGHRS, YFSETQ. Trimming stripped 0 bases from V and 0 bases from J, with 10 bases between. CDR3 amino acids: CASSLGQVLSGANVLTF. CDR3 DNA sequence: TGCGCCAGCAGCTTGGGACAGGTCCTCTCTGGGGCCAACGTCCTGACTTTC.

This chain joins TRBV4-3 and TRBJ2-5, with TRBD2 identical over 11 bases. Trimming at V came to 1 base and at J to 4 bases, leaving 14 bases not matched to a gene. CDR3 length equals 19 residues. The germline gives CDR1 LGHNA, CDR2 YSLEER. The CDR3 DNA reads as TGCGCCAGCAGCCAAGGAGGGCTAGTAGGGCTAGCGGGAGGAGAGACCCAGTACTTC. Translated, it gives CASSQGGLVGLAGGETQYF.

Written as DNA, the CDR3 is TGTGCCAGCAGTGAAAGGGAGGGGGGCCAGCCCCAGCATTTT. The encoded protein is CASSEREGGQPQHF. This chain links TRBV2 with TRBJ1-5; D possibly corresponds to TRBD1 (6 bases). The V gene lost 2 bases and the J gene lost 7 bases, with 12 bases spanning the gap. The CDR3 runs 14 residues. The germline CDR1 and CDR2 sequences are SNHLY and FYNNEI. Using reference TRBV2 and TRBJ1-5 for the parts outside the CDR3, the full variable domain is EPEVTQTPSHQVTQMGQEVILRCVPISNHLYFYWYRQILGQKVEFLVSFYNNEISEKSEIFDDQFSVERPDGSNFTLKIRSTKLEDSAMYFCASSEREGGQPQHFGDGTRLSIL.

V usage is TRBV2 and J usage is TRBJ1-4; D call uncertain. Trimming left V 6 bases short and J 3 bases short, with 11 bases between. CDR3 size: 14 residues. In germline, CDR1 is SNHLY, CDR2 FYNNEI. CDR3 DNA: TGTGCCAGCAGAGAAAACAGCTCTAATGAAAAACTGTTTTTT. Translating it yields CASRENSSNEKLFF.

The chain links TRBV7-9 to TRBJ2-7, with 9 bases identical to TRBD1. The CDR3 is 16 residues long. CDR1 and CDR2 from the germline V gene are SEHNR and FQNEAQ (reference sequence). V gave up 2 bases and J gave up 6 bases; unmatched junction bases: 11. CDR3 nucleotide sequence: TGTGCCAGCAGCTTACCGGGGGACAGGGCGTATAGCGAGCAGTACTTC. It encodes CASSLPGDRAYSEQYF.

The chain uses TRBV28 and TRBJ2-7; 7 nucleotides match TRBD1. The CDR3 covers 16 residues. Germline CDR1 reads MDHEN; CDR2 reads SYDVKM. V trimming: 6 bases; J trimming: 6 bases; junction bases outside the gene matches: 17. The CDR3 region is CASSPRTGQLFFEQYF. CDR3 DNA sequence: TGTGCCAGCAGCCCTAGAACGGGACAGCTCTTCTTCGAGCAGTACTTC. Full variable domain (remainder filled in from reference TRBV28 and TRBJ2-7): DVKVTQSSRYLVKRTGEKVFLECVQDMDHENMFWYRQDPGLGLRLIYFSYDVKMKEKGDIPEGYSVSREKKERFSLILESASTNQTSMYLCASSPRTGQLFFEQYFGPGTRLTVT.

The count of this clone is one. The rearrangement uses TRBV27 and TRBJ1-1, with 7 bases aligning to TRBD1. Germline V gene lookup returns CDR1 MNHEY and CDR2 SMNVEV (reference sequence). The CDR3 is 12 amino acids. V lost 2 bases, J lost 8 bases, and 2 bases stayed unmatched. CDR3 protein: CASSLPGGEAFF. CDR3 coding DNA: TGTGCCAGCAGTTTACCAGGGGGAGAAGCTTTCTTT.

The rearrangement joins TRBV6-5 to TRBJ2-5, with 9 bases that match TRBD2. CDR1 MNHEY and CDR2 SVGAGI come from the germline V gene. The CDR3 consists of 16 residues. V dropped 2 bases and J dropped 5; count of bases not matched to a gene: 9. The DNA for the CDR3 is TGTGCCAGCAGTTACGTAGCGGGAGTTGGGGGGGAGACCCAGTACTTC. Translation gives CASSYVAGVGGETQYF.

This chain links TRBV19 with TRBJ1-5, with 12 positions matching TRBD1. The CDR3 is made up of 17 amino acids. The V gene end was trimmed by 6 bases and the J gene end by 1 base; junction bases not matched to a gene: 7. Germline CDR1 is LNHDA and CDR2 is SQIVND (reference sequence). The CDR3 protein is CASSTGTGGFSNQPQHF. The CDR3 DNA reads TGTGCCAGTAGCACCGGGACAGGGGGCTTCAGCAATCAGCCCCAGCATTTT.

This clone was recorded many times. J is TRBJ1-1 and V is TRBV7-9, with 7 nucleotides matching TRBD1. Germline lookup yields CDR1 SEHNR and CDR2 FQNEAQ (reference sequence). This CDR3 is built from 14 residues. J gave up 4 bases and V 7 bases, and 9 bases lay outside the gene matches. In DNA form, the CDR3 reads TGTGCCAGCATCGCAGGGGGGACGGGCACTGAAGCTTTCTTT. This encodes CASIAGGTGTEAFF.

The chain is built from TRBV18 and TRBJ2-4; D ambiguous. The CDR3 consists of 19 residues. Trimming took off 0 bases at V and 0 bases at J, with 18 bases between the two ends. Germline V lookup: CDR1 KGHSH, CDR2 LQKENI. The CDR3, as DNA: TGTGCCAGCTCACCACCTACACAGCCTGACCATCTAGCCAAAAACATTCAGTACTTC. Translated, it gives CASSPPTQPDHLAKNIQYF.

The V gene is TRBV4-1, the J gene TRBJ2-7; 11 bases are shared with TRBD1. In germline, CDR1 is MGHRA, CDR2 YSYEKL. The CDR3 loop spans 15 amino acids. Unmatched junction bases numbered 3, after V lost 1 base and J lost 4 bases. DNA of the CDR3: TGCGCCAGCAGCCAAGGGACAGGGGGCGGGTACGAGCAGTACTTC. Amino acids: CASSQGTGGGYEQYF.

This clone has just one count. V gene TRBV7-6 combines with J gene TRBJ2-6, with 9 bases fitting TRBD1. Per the germline V gene, CDR1 is SGHVS and CDR2 is FNYEAQ. V gave up 0 bases and J gave up 2 bases; unmatched junction bases: 5. This CDR3 region has 18 residues. CDR3: CASSLATGGQAGANVLTF. The DNA of the CDR3 is TGTGCCAGCAGCTTAGCAACAGGGGGCCAGGCTGGGGCCAACGTCCTGACTTTC.